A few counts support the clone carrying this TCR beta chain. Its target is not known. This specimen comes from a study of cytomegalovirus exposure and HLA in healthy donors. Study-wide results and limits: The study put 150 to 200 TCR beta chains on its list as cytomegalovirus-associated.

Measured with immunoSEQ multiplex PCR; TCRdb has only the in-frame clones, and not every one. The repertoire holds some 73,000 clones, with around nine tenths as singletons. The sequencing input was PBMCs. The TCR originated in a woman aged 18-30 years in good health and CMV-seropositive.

The CDR3 DNA reads TGTGCCAGCAGCCTCGGACAGGAACTAGCCAAAAACATTCAGTACTTC. It translates to CASSLGQELAKNIQYF. The V and J genes are TRBV7-3 and TRBJ2-4; 7 nucleotides line up with TRBD1. With V trimmed by 5 bases and J by 0 bases, 7 bases remained unmatched. The germline V gene has CDR1 SGHTA and CDR2 FQGTGA. The CDR3 has 16 amino acids. The variable domain in full, with the rest retrieved from reference TRBV7-3 and TRBJ2-4, is GAGVSQTPSNKVTEKGKYVELRCDPISGHTALYWYRQSLGQGPEFLIYFQGTGAADDSGLPNDRFFAVRPEGSVSTLKIQRTERGDSAVYLCASSLGQELAKNIQYFGAGTRLSVL.